These T cell receptor beta chains were read from a single sample in a study of blood T cell repertoires in COVID-19. Sequenced by immunoSEQ multiplex PCR; TCRdb stores in-frame clones only, minus some. The table records approximately 130,000 clones, around four fifths of them present only once. The sequenced sample consisted of peripheral blood. Every receptor here comes from a human donor in a cohort sampled during active COVID-19. Both conserved end residues are part of each CDR3. Each record gives: V gene, clone size, J gene, D gene, CDR3 DNA, CDR3 protein. The D gene is left open where the match is weak. A row's size may be missing; if present it is once, few, many or a size class.

TRBV19	.	TRBJ2-3	TRBD2	TGTGCCAGTAGTCTCCAGGGACTAGCGGGAGATACGCAGTATTTT	CASSLQGLAGDTQYF
TRBV10-3	.	TRBJ2-7	TRBD1	TGTGCCATCAACCGACAGGGGCAGGGCGAGCAGTACTTC	CAINRQGQGEQYF
TRBV7-9	.	TRBJ1-1	.	TGTGCCAGCAGTCCCAAAGGAGGAGGTAACACTGAAGCTTTCTTT	CASSPKGGGNTEAFF
TRBV19	.	TRBJ2-2	.	TGTGCCAGTACGTGGGGGCATCTGGCCGGGGAGCTGTTTTTT	CASTWGHLAGELFF
TRBV2	few	TRBJ2-7	TRBD1	TGTGCCACCGCGGGACAGGGTGAAGTGGGTGAGCAGTACTTC	CATAGQGEVGEQYF
TRBV5-1	.	TRBJ2-2	TRBD2	TGCGCCAGCAGCGCGGGGGGGACCGGGGAGCTGTTTTTT	CASSAGGTGELFF
TRBV7-8	.	TRBJ1-6	.	TGTGCCAGCAGCGTGGACAGTGGCAATTCACCCCTCCACTTT	CASSVDSGNSPLHF
TRBV5-4	.	TRBJ2-1	TRBD2	TGTGCCAGCAGCAAAAGACTAGCGGGGGGATCCTACAATGAGCAGTTCTTC	CASSKRLAGGSYNEQFF
TRBV18	.	TRBJ2-4	.	TGTGCCAGCCAGGAGGATTTAGCCAAAAACATTCAGTACTTC	CASQEDLAKNIQYF
TRBV7-9	.	TRBJ1-4	.	TGTGCCAGCAGCTCTTGGGCCTCTAATGAAAAACTGTTTTTT	CASSSWASNEKLFF
TRBV3-1/TRBV3-2	.	TRBJ2-7	.	TGTGCCAGCAGCCAAGGGCGAGGAAGCTACGAGCAGTACTTC	CASSQGRGSYEQYF
TRBV9	.	TRBJ1-6	TRBD1	TGTGCCAGCAGCCCCGGGACAGGGGTATCACCCCTCCACTTT	CASSPGTGVSPLHF
TRBV6-5	.	TRBJ1-1	.	TGTGCCAGCAGACTCCTCACTGAAGCTTTCTTT	CASRLLTEAFF
TRBV7-7	.	TRBJ2-5	.	TGTGCCAGCAGCTTAGACGCGGGGGCGAAGGAGACCCAGTACTTC	CASSLDAGAKETQYF
TRBV5-6	few	TRBJ2-5	.	TGTGCCAGCAGCTTGCACAGCCACCAAGAGACCCAGTACTTC	CASSLHSHQETQYF
TRBV5-1	.	TRBJ2-7	TRBD2	TGCGCCAGCAGCCAGGAGCGGGGGGGCCACTACGAGCAGTACTTC	CASSQERGGHYEQYF